The rows below give T cell receptor beta chains drawn from one sample of a study of T cells after posttransplantation cyclophosphamide. Profiling relied on immunoSEQ multiplex PCR, and the TCRdb table lists in-frame clones only, not all of them. The sample records 20,000 to 25,000 clones, roughly nine tenths being singletons. The starting material was PBMCs, obtained around 390 days after allogeneic stem cell transplant with calcineurin inhibitor and methotrexate. The receptors shown here come from a female patient aged 30 to 40 who received an allogeneic stem cell transplant from an unrelated donor, was CMV-positive, and had acute and chronic GVHD. Some T cells may be transferred from the graft donor. CDR3s include the opening cysteine and the closing phenylalanine or tryptophan. Each record gives: D gene, CDR3 length, V gene, J gene, clone size, CDR3 DNA, CDR3 protein. The D gene is left open where the match is weak. Not every row has a clone size; where given, it reads once, few, many or a size class.

TRBD2,14,TRBV2,TRBJ2-3,NA,TGTGCCAGCAGTGTGGGACTAGCCGCAGATACGCAGTATTTT,CASSVGLAADTQYF
TRBD2,12,TRBV2,TRBJ2-7,NA,TGTGCCAGTAGCGGGAGAGGCAACGAGCAGTACTTC,CASSGRGNEQYF
NA,15,TRBV6-1,TRBJ1-5,NA,TGTGCCTTACAAAGACAGCAAGATAGCAATCAGCCCCAGCATTTT,CALQRQQDSNQPQHF
NA,12,TRBV28,TRBJ1-1,NA,TGTGCCAGCAGGACAAGGAACACTGAAGCTTTCTTT,CASRTRNTEAFF
NA,14,TRBV19,TRBJ1-4,NA,TGTGCCAGTAGGCAGACAGCAACTAATGAAAAACTGTTTTTT,CASRQTATNEKLFF
NA,12,TRBV5-4,TRBJ2-5,NA,TGTGCCAGCAGCAAATCGGGGGAGACCCAGTACTTC,CASSKSGETQYF
TRBD1,16,TRBV4-1,TRBJ1-4,NA,TGCGCCAGCAGCCAAGCCCGGACAGGGAAAAATGAAAAACTGTTTTTT,CASSQARTGKNEKLFF
NA,12,TRBV6-5,TRBJ1-2,NA,TGTGCCAGCAGTCCGCAGGGTCCTGGCTACACCTTC,CASSPQGPGYTF
NA,15,TRBV6-6,TRBJ1-6,NA,TGTGCCAGCAGTTACTCAAGGGGGTTGGGATCACCCCTCCACTTT,CASSYSRGLGSPLHF
NA,13,TRBV30,TRBJ1-5,once,TGTGCCTGGAGTGTAAATTGGGCACAACCCCAGCATTTT,CAWSVNWAQPQHF
TRBD2,15,TRBV27,TRBJ2-3,NA,TGTGCCAGCAGTTCCTTAGCGGGAGGGCCGAATACGCAGTATTTT,CASSSLAGGPNTQYF
NA,11,TRBV28,TRBJ2-2,NA,TGTGCCAGCAGCGTATTCGGGGAGCTGTTTTTT,CASSVFGELFF
NA,14,TRBV6-5,TRBJ1-6,NA,TGTGCCAGCGGTCTGAGCTCCTATAATTCACCCCTCCACTTT,CASGLSSYNSPLHF
NA,13,TRBV5-4,TRBJ2-2,NA,TGTGCCAGCAGACCAGGGAACACCGGGGAGCTGTTTTTT,CASRPGNTGELFF
NA,12,TRBV5-1,TRBJ2-5,NA,TGCGCCAGCAGCTCCCGTAGAGAGACCCAGTACTTC,CASSSRRETQYF
NA,14,TRBV5-4,TRBJ1-2,NA,TGTGCCAGCAGCGGCTTGCTGTCTAACTATGGCTACACCTTC,CASSGLLSNYGYTF
TRBD1,15,TRBV7-9,TRBJ1-2,NA,TGTGCCAGCAGCTCCCGGGACAGGGGGATTCATGGCTACACCTTC,CASSSRDRGIHGYTF
NA,14,TRBV19,TRBJ1-2,NA,TGTGCCAGTTCGTCTACAGGCCCCCCAGGCGGCTACACCTTC,CASSSTGPPGGYTF
NA,16,TRBV10-3,TRBJ2-3,NA,TGTGCCATCAATGCCGAGGGCCTCGAGAGCACAGATACGCAGTATTTT,CAINAEGLESTDTQYF
TRBD1,14,TRBV6-5,TRBJ1-2,NA,TGTGCCAGCAGTTACTTGAGACAGGGAGATGGCTACACCTTC,CASSYLRQGDGYTF
NA,15,TRBV11-2,TRBJ2-5,NA,TGTGCCAGCAGCTTAGAACTGATGTACCAAGAGACCCAGTACTTC,CASSLELMYQETQYF
TRBD1,15,TRBV9,TRBJ1-6,NA,TGTGCCAGCAGTACTTCCCGGGACAGGAATTCACCCCTCCACTTT,CASSTSRDRNSPLHF
TRBD2,15,TRBV5-4,TRBJ2-3,NA,TGTGCCAGCAGCTTGAGCGGGAGGTCGTCAGATACGCAGTATTTT,CASSLSGRSSDTQYF
TRBD2,13,TRBV7-3,TRBJ2-1,NA,TGTGCCAGCAGCCCTGGGAGGGCCGGTGAGCAGTTCTTC,CASSPGRAGEQFF
NA,14,TRBV5-4,TRBJ2-7,NA,TGTGCCAGCAGCTACTCGACACATTCCTACGAGCAGTACTTC,CASSYSTHSYEQYF
NA,15,TRBV6-5,TRBJ2-4,NA,TGTGCCAGCAGTCGGACAGCACTAGCCAAAAACATTCAGTACTTC,CASSRTALAKNIQYF
NA,14,TRBV7-8,TRBJ1-6,NA,TGTGCCAGCAGTCAGGGCTCCTATAATTCACCCCTCCACTTT,CASSQGSYNSPLHF
NA,19,TRBV7-8,TRBJ2-2,NA,TGTGCCAGCAGCTTAGCCCGACTGGCAGGGGCTCTCGGCACCGGGGAGCTGTTTTTT,CASSLARLAGALGTGELFF
TRBD1,14,TRBV10-3,TRBJ1-2,NA,TGTGCCATCAGTGAGTCCTTGACAGGGGATGGCTACACCTTC,CAISESLTGDGYTF
TRBD2,16,TRBV19,TRBJ2-1,NA,TGTGCCAGTACCCCCCCGGGCGGGAGAAGGTCCGGAGAGCAGTTCTTC,CASTPPGGRRSGEQFF
TRBD2,15,TRBV7-3,TRBJ2-1,NA,TGTGCCAGCAGCAATCTAGCGGGAGGTATCAATGAGCAGTTCTTC,CASSNLAGGINEQFF
TRBD2,15,TRBV27,TRBJ2-3,NA,TGTGCCAGCAGCCAGGGACTAGCGGTAGCAGATACGCAGTATTTT,CASSQGLAVADTQYF
TRBD2,16,TRBV4-3,TRBJ2-3,NA,TGCGCCAGCCGACCCACTGCTAGCGGGAGGGCGGATACGCAGTATTTT,CASRPTASGRADTQYF
NA,12,TRBV5-1,TRBJ2-5,NA,TGCGCCAGTAGCTCATCACAAGAGACCCAGTACTTC,CASSSSQETQYF
NA,14,TRBV5-1,TRBJ2-1,NA,TGCGCCAGCAGCTTAACAGGCGGAGACAATGAGCAGTTCTTC,CASSLTGGDNEQFF
NA,18,TRBV27,TRBJ2-1,NA,TGTGCCAGCAGTATCCCGAACCCGACAGGCAGCTCCTACAATGAGCAGTTCTTC,CASSIPNPTGSSYNEQFF
NA,15,TRBV7-8,TRBJ2-3,NA,TGTGCCAGCAGCGAGCCGGGACACAGCACAGATACGCAGTATTTT,CASSEPGHSTDTQYF
TRBD1,16,TRBV4-1,TRBJ1-1,NA,TGCGCCAGCAGCCAAGAGGGCAGGGGGTTAAGAACTGAAGCTTTCTTT,CASSQEGRGLRTEAFF
NA,13,TRBV27,TRBJ2-1,NA,TGTGCCAGCAGTATAGGGGGGGGCAATGAGCAGTTCTTC,CASSIGGGNEQFF
NA,13,TRBV30,TRBJ1-5,NA,TGTGCCTGGAGTGGATCAGGGAAACAGCCCCAGCATTTT,CAWSGSGKQPQHF
NA,17,TRBV19,TRBJ1-1,NA,TGTGCCAGTAGTCCCTTACCGGGACATAGTATGAACACTGAAGCTTTCTTT,CASSPLPGHSMNTEAFF
TRBD1,15,TRBV19,TRBJ2-3,NA,TGTGCCAGTGGACAGGGTCAGGGGATCACAGATACGCAGTATTTT,CASGQGQGITDTQYF
NA,15,TRBV15,TRBJ2-3,NA,TGTGCCACCAGTCCCCGGGCGGGGATCACAGATACGCAGTATTTT,CATSPRAGITDTQYF
NA,15,TRBV6-5,TRBJ1-2,NA,TGTGCCAGCAGTTACAATACGGGATCGGCCTATGGCTACACCTTC,CASSYNTGSAYGYTF
TRBD2,16,TRBV6-5,TRBJ2-3,NA,TGTGCCAGCAGTTATTGGCTAGCGGGACCCACAGATACGCAGTATTTT,CASSYWLAGPTDTQYF
NA,13,TRBV27,TRBJ1-4,NA,TGTGCCAGCAGTTCGCGGGGGGCTGAAAAACTGTTTTTT,CASSSRGAEKLFF
TRBD1,14,TRBV7-2,TRBJ1-5,NA,TGTGCCAGCAGCTACGACAGGGTAGGTCAGCCCCAGCATTTT,CASSYDRVGQPQHF
NA,16,TRBV2,TRBJ2-5,NA,TGTGCCAGCAGTGGCGAAGGGGGTCTTAAGGGAGAGACCCAGTACTTC,CASSGEGGLKGETQYF
NA,13,TRBV21-1,TRBJ1-2,NA,TGTGCCAGCAACCCGTGGAGGGGAGAAGGCTACACCTTC,CASNPWRGEGYTF
TRBD2,13,TRBV5-6,TRBJ2-7,NA,TGTGCCAGCAGCTTGTGGGGGGGCTACGAGCAGTACTTC,CASSLWGGYEQYF
NA,16,TRBV7-2,TRBJ1-3,few,TGTGCCAGCGGCTTTCAGGCAGATGTTCCTGGAAACACCATATATTTT,CASGFQADVPGNTIYF
TRBD1,15,TRBV14,TRBJ1-4,NA,TGTGCCAGCGGGGACAGGTACTCGCCCATCGGAAAACTGTTTTTT,CASGDRYSPIGKLFF
TRBD2,16,TRBV11-2,TRBJ2-3,NA,TGTGCCAGCAGCCTTCGGACTAGCAGTGGCACAGATACGCAGTATTTT,CASSLRTSSGTDTQYF
TRBD1,12,TRBV6-5,TRBJ2-5,NA,TGTGCCAGCAGTTACGCAGGGGGGACCCAGTACTTC,CASSYAGGTQYF
TRBD1,17,TRBV29-1,TRBJ1-5,NA,TGCAGCGTACGGGGTACAGGGGGCGGGGGTGCCAATCAGCCCCAGCATTTT,CSVRGTGGGGANQPQHF